This entry is about one T cell receptor beta chain. CDR3 length: 14 amino acids. The V gene's germline CDR1 is WNHNN and CDR2 SYGVQD (reference sequence). Trimming stripped 11 bases from V and 3 bases from J, with 17 bases between. Clones were sequenced by immunoSEQ multiplex PCR, and TCRdb holds only the in-frame ones, with some missing. The sample records approximately 51,000 clones, around 93% being singletons. The record originates from a study of technical replicates of blood from a few donors. The chain recombines TRBV10-1 with TRBJ2-4; D is perhaps TRBD2 (5 bases). The source material was PBMCs. The sequence came from a human donor in good health. Some clones in this sample may be carry-over from other donors' samples. CDR3 nucleotide sequence: TGCGCCTGGTCTCATTGGGAGCGCAAAAACATTCAGTACTTC. This sequence encodes CAWSHWERKNIQYF.